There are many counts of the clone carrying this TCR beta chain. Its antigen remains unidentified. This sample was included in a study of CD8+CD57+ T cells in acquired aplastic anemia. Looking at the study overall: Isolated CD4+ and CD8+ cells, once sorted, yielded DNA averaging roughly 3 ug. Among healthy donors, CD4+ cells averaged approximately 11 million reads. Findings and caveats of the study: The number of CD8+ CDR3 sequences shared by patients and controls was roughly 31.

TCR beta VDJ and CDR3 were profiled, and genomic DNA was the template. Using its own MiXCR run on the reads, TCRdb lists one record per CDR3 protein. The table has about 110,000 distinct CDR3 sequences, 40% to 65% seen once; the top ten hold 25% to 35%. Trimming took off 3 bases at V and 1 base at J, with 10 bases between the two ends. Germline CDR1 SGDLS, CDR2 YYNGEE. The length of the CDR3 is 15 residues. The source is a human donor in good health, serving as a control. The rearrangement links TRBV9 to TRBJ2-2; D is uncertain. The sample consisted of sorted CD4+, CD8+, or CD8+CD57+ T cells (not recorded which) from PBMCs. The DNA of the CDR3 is TGTGCCAGCAGCGCATACAGACAGAACACCGGGGAGCTGTTTTTT. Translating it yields CASSAYRQNTGELFF.